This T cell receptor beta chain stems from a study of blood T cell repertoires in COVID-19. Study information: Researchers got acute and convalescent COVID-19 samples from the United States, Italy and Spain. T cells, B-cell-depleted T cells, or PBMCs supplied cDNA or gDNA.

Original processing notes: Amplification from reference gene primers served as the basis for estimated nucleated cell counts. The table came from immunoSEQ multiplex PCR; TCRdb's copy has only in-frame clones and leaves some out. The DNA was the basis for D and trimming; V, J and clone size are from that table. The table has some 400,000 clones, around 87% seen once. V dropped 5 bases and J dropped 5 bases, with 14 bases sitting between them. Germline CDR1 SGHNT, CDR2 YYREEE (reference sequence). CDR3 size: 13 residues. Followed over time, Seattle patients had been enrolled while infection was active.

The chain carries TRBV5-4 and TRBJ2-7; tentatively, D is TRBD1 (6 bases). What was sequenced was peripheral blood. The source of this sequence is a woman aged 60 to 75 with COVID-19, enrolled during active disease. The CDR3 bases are TGTGCCAGCAGACCGGACAGACTGAACGAGCAGTACTTC. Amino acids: CASRPDRLNEQYF.